This T cell receptor beta chain was observed in a study of early T cells in non-severe SARS-CoV-2 infection. In its sample, this clonotype was seen many times. CDR1 is KGHDR and CDR2 is SFDVKD in the germline V gene. Trimming stripped 5 bases from V and 4 bases from J, with 14 bases between. The length of the CDR3 is 14 residues. TCRdb recomputed calls from the 5' RACE reads with MiXCR, one row per CDR3 protein. The table includes 70,000 to 85,000 distinct CDR3 sequences, about 12% detected once. This clonotype was sampled from an adult who was a healthcare worker with PCR-confirmed SARS-CoV-2 infection or an uninfected control (not recorded which). The chain combines TRBV24-1 with TRBJ2-7; possibly TRBD1 for D (6 bases). The specimen was whole blood. The CDR3 reads CATSAPDRLYEQYF. CDR3 DNA sequence: TGTGCCACCAGTGCCCCGGACAGATTATACGAGCAGTACTTC.